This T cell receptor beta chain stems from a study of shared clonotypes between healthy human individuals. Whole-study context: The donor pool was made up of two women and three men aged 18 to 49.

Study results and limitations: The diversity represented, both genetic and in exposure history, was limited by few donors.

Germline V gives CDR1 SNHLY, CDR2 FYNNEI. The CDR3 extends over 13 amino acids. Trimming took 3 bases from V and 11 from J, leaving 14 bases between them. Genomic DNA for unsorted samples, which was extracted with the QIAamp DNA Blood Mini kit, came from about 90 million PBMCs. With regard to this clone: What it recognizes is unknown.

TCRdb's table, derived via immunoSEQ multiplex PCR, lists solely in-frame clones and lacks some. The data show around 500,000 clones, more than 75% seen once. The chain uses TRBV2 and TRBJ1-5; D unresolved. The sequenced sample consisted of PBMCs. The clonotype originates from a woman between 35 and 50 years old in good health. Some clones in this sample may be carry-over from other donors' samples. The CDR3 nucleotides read TGTGCCAGCAGTGAGATGAGCCAGATGTCCCAGCATTTT. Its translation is CASSEMSQMSQHF.